These 28 T cell receptor beta chains came from one sample sequenced in a study of blood T cell repertoires in COVID-19. Libraries were prepared by immunoSEQ multiplex PCR; TCRdb keeps only in-frame clonotypes and omits some of them. Here the sample spans roughly 280,000 clones, 80% to 90% being singletons. Input material: PBMCs or T cells enriched from blood (not recorded which). The receptor source for this set is a woman under 30 who had recovered from COVID-19.

For the CDR3, the DNA is TGCGCCAGCAGCCACGGGCGGGCGGGACAGGCCTACGAGCAGTACTTC. Residues: CASSHGRAGQAYEQYF. V is TRBV4-1 and J is TRBJ2-7, with 8 bases that match TRBD1. CDR3 length equals 16 residues. V lost 3 bases, J lost 2 bases, and 9 bases stayed unmatched. The germline gives CDR1 MGHRA, CDR2 YSYEKL.

The gene calls are TRBV15 and TRBJ2-1; the D is unclear. The V end lost 0 bases, the J end lost 9 bases, and 12 bases lay between the germline ends. Germline V CDR1 and CDR2: LNHNV, YYDKDF (reference sequence). The CDR3 is made up of 14 amino acids. The CDR3 protein is CATSRDNRDSEQFF. The CDR3 DNA reads TGTGCCACCAGCAGAGATAATCGAGATTCTGAGCAGTTCTTC.

The chain is built from TRBV2 and TRBJ1-5; no clear D gene. Trimming stripped 4 bases from V and 4 bases from J, with 5 bases between. The germline CDR1 and CDR2 sequences are SNHLY and FYNNEI. The CDR3 is 12 residues long. This CDR3 reads CASSAGNQPQHF. The DNA for the CDR3 is TGTGCCAGCAGTGCCGGTAATCAGCCCCAGCATTTT. The entire variable domain, with the rest obtained from reference TRBV2 and TRBJ1-5, is as follows: EPEVTQTPSHQVTQMGQEVILRCVPISNHLYFYWYRQILGQKVEFLVSFYNNEISEKSEIFDDQFSVERPDGSNFTLKIRSTKLEDSAMYFCASSAGNQPQHFGDGTRLSIL.

This clone was observed a single time. The chain links TRBV11-2 to TRBJ1-1, with D tentatively TRBD1 (6 bases). CDR1 is SGHAT and CDR2 is FQNNGV in the germline V gene. CDR3 size: 16 residues. Trimming cost V 4 bases and J 3 bases, with 18 bases left between them. The CDR3 region has the DNA TGTGCCAGCAGCTCCTCCACGGGGGGGCCCTACACTGAAGCTTTCTTT. It translates to CASSSSTGGPYTEAFF.

The rearrangement uses TRBV6-1 and TRBJ2-7, with a weak D call TRBD1 (6 bases). CDR1 MNHNS and CDR2 SASEGT come from the germline V gene. CDR3 length: 16 residues. The V end lost 2 bases, the J end lost 6 bases, and 20 bases lay between the germline ends. The DNA of the CDR3 is TGTGCCAGCAGTGAAAGGTTACAGGGCCTAATTCCCGAGCAGTACTTC. Translated, it gives CASSERLQGLIPEQYF.

This chain uses TRBV11-2 with TRBJ1-4; D call uncertain. Germline loops: CDR1 SGHAT, CDR2 FQNNGV. There are 12 residues in the CDR3. V lost 5 bases and J 4 bases, leaving 5 bases between the germline ends. The CDR3 sequence is CASSPVNEKLFF. CDR3 nucleotide sequence: TGTGCCAGCAGCCCGGTTAATGAAAAACTGTTTTTT.

This rearrangement joins TRBV28 to TRBJ1-2; D gene unclear. The CDR3 has 12 amino acids. V was trimmed by 3 bases and J by 8 bases, leaving 10 bases between them. Germline V gene sequence: CDR1 MDHEN, CDR2 SYDVKM. The chain's CDR3 is CASSFGGQGYTF. The CDR3 DNA follows: TGTGCCAGCAGTTTTGGAGGGCAGGGCTACACCTTC.

Comments on this clone: One end of the junction fails to match germline, which may point to a read error. This chain joins TRBV13 and TRBJ2-5, with D possibly TRBD2 on 6 matching bases. The CDR3 length is 12 residues. Germline-derived CDR1 and CDR2 are PRHDT and FYEKMQ (reference sequence). The CDR3 DNA reads as TGTGCCAGCAGCTTAGGCAGGGACTCCTCTCACTTC. Translated, it gives CASSLGRDSSHF.

V gene TRBV27 combines with J gene TRBJ1-2; no clear D. The CDR3 is made up of 14 amino acids. Germline V gives CDR1 MNHEY, CDR2 SMNVEV (reference sequence). V shed 6 bases and J shed 0 bases, with 11 bases lying between them. The CDR3 region is CASRRARANYGYTF. In DNA form, the CDR3 reads TGTGCCAGCAGACGAGCCCGAGCTAACTATGGCTACACCTTC.

V is TRBV27 and J is TRBJ1-2, with 11 bases aligning to TRBD1. This CDR3 has 17 amino acids. V shed 7 bases, J shed 2 bases, and the junction held 12 bases outside the gene matches. CDR1 and CDR2 (germline): MNHEY, SMNVEV (reference sequence). CDR3 DNA: TGTGCCAGCACCAAAAAGGGACAGGGGGGTCCAAACTATGGCTACACCTTC. Encoded protein: CASTKKGQGGPNYGYTF.

The rearrangement links TRBV2 to TRBJ2-1; weak D call: TRBD1 (6 bases). This CDR3 comprises 15 residues. V lost 6 bases to trimming and J lost 7 bases, with 19 bases between them. From germline, CDR1 is SNHLY and CDR2 FYNNEI. The CDR3 bases are TGTGCCAGCAGGGGCAGGGGAAACCTCCTTAATGAGCAGTTCTTC. It is translated as CASRGRGNLLNEQFF.

The V call is TRBV18, the J call TRBJ2-7, with D perhaps matching TRBD1 (5 bases). Trimming stripped 1 base from V and 6 bases from J, with 10 bases between. Germline CDR1 KGHSH, CDR2 LQKENI. The CDR3 consists of 13 residues. CDR3 bases: TGTGCCAGCTCACCACAGGGGCCCATCGAGCAGTACTTC. Amino acid sequence: CASSPQGPIEQYF.

J is TRBJ1-2 and V is TRBV27; 9 nucleotides agree with TRBD1. After removal of 6 bases from V and 5 bases from J, the junction contained 19 bases not matched to a gene. CDR1 is MNHEY and CDR2 is SMNVEV in the germline V gene (reference sequence). This CDR3 region has 18 residues. The CDR3 here is CASSLGSGLGQGGYGYTF. CDR3 nucleotides: TGTGCCAGCAGCTTAGGGTCAGGTTTGGGACAGGGAGGATATGGCTACACCTTC.

The gene calls are TRBV7-2 and TRBJ2-7; 13 bases match TRBD2. This CDR3 has 15 amino acids. Looked up from germline, CDR1 is SGHTA and CDR2 is FQGNSA. Germline trimming cut 5 bases from V and 7 bases from J; bases unmatched to any gene: 8. DNA for the CDR3: TGTGCCAGCAGCCCCCGACTAGCGGGGGGTAAAGAGCAGTACTTC. This sequence encodes CASSPRLAGGKEQYF.

This rearrangement joins TRBV5-4 to TRBJ1-1; TRBD1 matches 8 bases. The V and J ends lost 4 bases and 4 bases, in that order; junction bases with no gene match: 3. In germline, CDR1 is SGHNT, CDR2 YYREEE (reference sequence). This CDR3 has 13 residues. The CDR3 spells CASSPDRATEAFF. The CDR3 DNA sequence: TGTGCCAGCAGCCCGGACAGGGCCACTGAAGCTTTCTTT.

This chain links TRBV4-1 with TRBJ1-1; D is unresolved. The CDR3 extends over 15 amino acids. The germline V gene encodes CDR1 MGHRA and CDR2 YSYEKL. The V end was cut by 0 bases, the J end by 1 base, with 9 bases between. CDR3 protein: CASSQERLKNTEAFF. CDR3 DNA sequence: TGCGCCAGCAGCCAAGAACGACTCAAGAACACTGAAGCTTTCTTT.

This rearrangement joins TRBV6-2 or TRBV6-3 to TRBJ2-2; 13 nucleotides match TRBD2. CDR3 size: 19 residues. Germline CDR1 is MNHEY and CDR2 is SVGEGT. Trimming removed 0 bases from V and 6 bases from J; junction bases left unmatched: 10. The CDR3 region has the DNA TGTGCCAGCAGTTACTCCCCACTAGCGGGGGGGTATGAGTCCGGGGAGCTGTTTTTT. Its protein is CASSYSPLAGGYESGELFF.

The V and J genes are TRBV19 and TRBJ1-6, with 9 bases matching TRBD1. The CDR3 is made up of 13 amino acids. Germline CDR1 is LNHDA and CDR2 is SQIVND (reference sequence). After removal of 7 bases from V and 7 bases from J, the junction contained 2 bases not matched to a gene. The CDR3, as DNA: TGTGCCAGTAACGACAGGGGGAATTCACCCCTCCACTTT. It encodes CASNDRGNSPLHF. Variable domain in full (rest from reference TRBV19 and TRBJ1-6): DGGITQSPKYLFRKEGQNVTLSCEQNLNHDAMYWYRQDPGQGLRLIYYSQIVNDFQKGDIAEGYSVSREKKESFPLTVTSAQKNPTAFYLCASNDRGNSPLHFGNGTRLTVT.

The chain combines TRBV7-2 with TRBJ2-2; maybe TRBD1 (6 bases). The CDR3 loop spans 15 amino acids. Germline values: CDR1 SGHTA, CDR2 FQGNSA. V lost 5 bases and J 0 bases, leaving 10 bases between the germline ends. DNA for the CDR3: TGTGCCAGCAGCGTGGACAGCTCGAACACCGGGGAGCTGTTTTTT. Translated: CASSVDSSNTGELFF.

This chain uses TRBV7-9 with TRBJ2-1; TRBD2 aligns across 7 bases. The CDR3 runs 15 residues. V lost 5 bases and J lost 9; bases outside the gene matches: 13. Germline CDR1 and CDR2: SEHNR and FQNEAQ (reference sequence). The CDR3 DNA reads as TGTGCCAGCAGCCCCCTGGGGACTACTACAACTGAGCAGTTCTTC. Translation: CASSPLGTTTTEQFF.

As concerns this clone: In the same sample, other DNA sequences code for this CDR3. V and J are TRBV5-1 and TRBJ2-7; D is possibly TRBD1 (5 bases). With 0 bases removed from V and 2 bases from J, the gap between germline ends came to 9 bases. Germline V gene lookup returns CDR1 SGHRS and CDR2 YFSETQ. CDR3 length: 14 residues. The CDR3 loop reads CASSLDRGTYEQYF. In DNA, the CDR3 is TGCGCCAGCAGCTTGGATAGGGGTACCTACGAGCAGTACTTC.

The V call is TRBV12-5, the J call TRBJ2-2; possible D gene TRBD1, 6 bases. V shed 2 bases and J shed 5 bases, with 15 bases lying between them. CDR1 and CDR2 (germline): LGHNT, FRNRAP. The CDR3 consists of 16 residues. This chain's CDR3 is CASGLIVGGRTGELFF. CDR3 nucleotide sequence: TGTGCTAGTGGTTTGATTGTAGGGGGACGGACCGGGGAGCTGTTTTTT.

This sequence joins TRBV4-1 and TRBJ1-1; 8 bases are shared with TRBD1. Germline-derived CDR1 and CDR2 are MGHRA and YSYEKL. This CDR3 has 18 amino acids. V shed 0 bases, J shed 0 bases, and the junction held 9 bases outside the gene matches. The CDR3 loop is CASSQEKFGQGVNTEAFF. CDR3 sequence (DNA): TGCGCCAGCAGCCAAGAGAAATTCGGACAGGGAGTGAACACTGAAGCTTTCTTT.

This clone was seen only once. The rearrangement links TRBV6-5 to TRBJ1-5; perhaps TRBD1 as D (6 bases). V lost 6 bases and J 15 bases, leaving 21 bases between the germline ends. The CDR3 totals 13 residues. The germline V gene encodes CDR1 MNHEY and CDR2 SVGAGI. The CDR3 sequence is CASSPRGEGPMHF. CDR3 bases: TGTGCCAGCAGCCCCAGGGGTGAGGGGCCCATGCATTTT.

The gene calls are TRBV7-8 and TRBJ2-1; 9 bases are a match to TRBD2. This CDR3 contains 16 residues. CDR1 is SGHVS, CDR2 FQNEAQ, per germline. J gave up 8 bases and V 4 bases, and 12 bases lay outside the gene matches. CDR3: CASSSRPRASGDEQFF. CDR3 nucleotides: TGTGCCAGCAGCTCGCGCCCCCGAGCTAGCGGGGATGAGCAGTTCTTC.

CDR3 DNA: TGTGCCAGCAGCCTGACTAGCAGAGAGACCCAGTACTTC. Translation gives CASSLTSRETQYF. The genes are TRBV3-1 (or the pseudogene TRBV3-2) and TRBJ2-5; 7 bases fit TRBD2. V shed 4 bases, J shed 4 bases, and the junction held 3 bases outside the gene matches. The CDR3 has 13 amino acids. Germline CDR1 reads LGHDT; CDR2 reads YNNKEL (reference sequence).

The J gene is TRBJ1-3, the V gene TRBV20-1, with D possibly matching TRBD1 (5 bases). The germline V gene encodes CDR1 DFQATT and CDR2 SNEGSKA (reference sequence). This CDR3 contains 11 residues. The CDR3 sequence is CGARSGNTIYF. As DNA, the CDR3 is TGCGGGGCGAGGTCTGGAAACACCATATATTTT.

The chain carries TRBV5-4 and TRBJ2-7; 9 positions match TRBD2. Germline values: CDR1 SGHNT, CDR2 YYREEE (reference sequence). J lost 5 bases, V lost 0 bases, and 9 bases had no gene match. The CDR3 length is 16 residues. The CDR3 protein is CASSLGSSGGLNEQYF. The CDR3 coding sequence is TGTGCCAGCAGCTTGGGGTCCAGCGGGGGGCTGAACGAGCAGTACTTC.